There are many counts of the clone carrying this T cell receptor beta chain. The antigen remains undetermined. The data belong to a study of T cell repertoires in cytomegalovirus infection. Turning to the study itself: Carrying CMV and the relevant HLA type showed in public TCR beta signatures.

The V and J ends lost 2 bases and 5 bases, in that order; junction bases with no gene match: 13. The CDR3 totals 18 residues. CDR1 is SGHTA and CDR2 is FQGNSA in the germline V gene. Study-wide results and limits: Dominating the ex vivo response were TCR beta clonotypes that were CMV-specific and HLA-C-restricted.

TCRdb analysed the reads with MiXCR anew, one entry per CDR3 protein. This table has a few hundred thousand distinct CDR3 sequences, around 13% appearing once. The chain joins TRBV7-2 to TRBJ2-5; 11 positions agree with TRBD2. The material sequenced was PBMCs. The receptor was derived from a human donor in good health (CMV status not recorded). Some clones in this sample may be carry-over from other donors' samples. The CDR3 sequence is CASSLRASGRPRGETQYF. The CDR3 nucleotides read TGTGCCAGCAGCTTACGGGCTAGCGGGAGGCCTCGGGGGGAGACCCAGTACTTC.